This T cell receptor beta chain was captured by sequencing in a study of identical twins. V dropped 5 bases and J dropped 5; count of bases not matched to a gene: 12. This CDR3 is built from 16 residues. Germline CDR1 MNHEY, CDR2 SVGEGT. General study results and limits: Zero-insertion findings could be partly confounded by invariant cells (MAIT and iNKT cells).

As for this clonotype: Its antigen is undetermined.

Addition of a universal primer site occurred through template switching, and cDNA carried unique molecular identifiers. TCRdb itself ran the 5' RACE reads through MiXCR, one entry per CDR3 protein. The table lists about 720,000 distinct CDR3 sequences, 8.6% of them singletons. The sample was also linked to a second study, of yellow fever vaccine responses in identical twins.

The rearrangement links TRBV6-2 or TRBV6-3 to TRBJ2-7, with TRBD1 identical over 10 bases. What was sequenced was PBMCs. This TCR derives from a woman aged 18-35 years in good health. CDR3 sequence (DNA): TGTGCCAGCAGTCCTACTCCCGGGACAGGGGAACACGAGCAGTACTTC. It yields the protein CASSPTPGTGEHEQYF.